These 22 T cell receptor beta chains were sequenced from one sample in a study of T cells after yellow fever vaccination. Using its own MiXCR run on the 5' RACE reads, TCRdb lists one record per CDR3 protein. The table has hundreds of thousands of distinct CDR3 sequences, about 12% seen once. Sequenced material: PBMCs, taken on the day of the yellow fever booster vaccination. The receptor set was obtained from a man between 25 and 39 years old who received the YFV17D yellow fever vaccine.

This clonotype has a count of ten or more. The chain employs TRBV5-6 and TRBJ1-2; D unclear. The CDR3 loop spans 14 amino acids. Trimming removed 4 bases at V and 2 bases at J, with 12 bases between. CDR1 is SGHDT and CDR2 is YYEEEE in the germline V gene. The CDR3: CASSLKPGNYGYTF. CDR3 bases: TGTGCCAGCAGCCTTAAACCGGGAAACTATGGCTACACCTTC. The full variable domain, with the rest looked up from reference TRBV5-6 and TRBJ1-2, is DAGVTQSPTHLIKTRGQQVTLRCSPKSGHDTVSWYQQALGQGPQFIFQYYEEEERQRGNFPDRFSGHQFPNYSSELNVNALLLGDSALYLCASSLKPGNYGYTFGSGTRLTVV.

This sequence joins TRBV5-1 and TRBJ1-1; D not certain. The ends were cut back, 0 bases at V and 4 bases at J, with 13 bases in the middle. This CDR3 spans 15 amino acids. CDR1 and CDR2 from the germline V gene are SGHRS and YFSETQ. CDR3 amino acids: CASSLAGVTGTEAFF. The CDR3 coding sequence is TGCGCCAGCAGCTTGGCCGGGGTTACGGGCACTGAAGCTTTCTTT.

This clonotype was observed a few times. V usage is TRBV12-3 or TRBV12-4 and J usage is TRBJ1-4; no definite D call. The CDR3 loop spans 12 amino acids. V lost 8 bases, J lost 8 bases, and 12 bases lay in between. The CDR3 DNA sequence: TGTGCCAGCGCCCTGACTCAAGAAAAACTGTTTTTT. Protein product: CASALTQEKLFF.

This clonotype was found many times. V is TRBV29-1 and J is TRBJ2-7; weak D call: TRBD2 (6 bases). The CDR3 sequence is 13 residues long. Trimming left V 3 bases short and J 1 base short, with 10 bases between. The germline V gene encodes CDR1 SQVTM and CDR2 ANQGSEA. The CDR3 protein is CSVDGAGSYEQYF. CDR3 sequence (DNA): TGCAGCGTTGACGGGGCGGGGTCCTACGAGCAGTACTTC.

The chain couples TRBV12-3 or TRBV12-4 to TRBJ2-5, with D uncertain. V lost 7 bases and J lost 5, with 11 bases in between. The CDR3 spans 12 residues. In DNA form, the CDR3 reads TGTGCCAGCAAGCCCCAGGACGAGACCCAGTACTTC. It translates to CASKPQDETQYF.

V is TRBV7-8 and J is TRBJ2-5; D is undetermined. Germline V gene data show CDR1 as SGHVS and CDR2 as FQNEAQ. The CDR3 runs 15 residues. V lost 7 bases, J lost 4 bases, and 19 bases lay in between. Here the CDR3 reads CASNPRYSPGETQYF. In nucleotides, the CDR3 is TGTGCCAGCAACCCTCGATACTCGCCGGGAGAGACCCAGTACTTC.

A few counts support this clonotype. V is TRBV6-5 and J is TRBJ1-1; no clear D gene. The CDR3 has 11 amino acids. V was clipped by 6 bases and J by 8 bases, with 10 bases between them. Germline CDR1 and CDR2: MNHEY and SVGAGI. CDR3 DNA sequence: TGTGCCAGCAGGAACACCCGGGAAGCTTTCTTT. Protein sequence: CASRNTREAFF.

This clonotype was observed a handful of times. J is TRBJ1-5 and V is TRBV7-2; D possibly corresponds to TRBD1 (5 bases). Trimming removed 5 bases at V and 7 bases at J, with 15 bases between. This CDR3 comprises 14 residues. Germline CDR1 SGHTA, CDR2 FQGNSA. CDR3 residues: CASSTGITGQPQHF. The CDR3 DNA reads TGTGCCAGCAGCACAGGAATCACGGGGCAGCCCCAGCATTTT. Variable domain in full (rest from reference TRBV7-2 and TRBJ1-5): GAGVSQSPSNKVTEKGKDVELRCDPISGHTALYWYRQSLGQGLEFLIYFQGNSAPDKSGLPSDRFSAERTGGSVSTLTIQRTQQEDSAVYLCASSTGITGQPQHFGDGTRLSIL.

The gene calls are TRBV11-2 and TRBJ2-2, with D possibly being TRBD2 (7 bases). The length of the CDR3 is 15 residues. V was clipped by 5 bases and J by 8 bases, with 18 bases between them. Germline assignment: CDR1 SGHAT and CDR2 FQNNGV. This CDR3 is CASSKGGGRSGELFF. CDR3 in DNA: TGTGCCAGCAGCAAGGGAGGGGGGCGGTCAGGGGAGCTGTTTTTT. Variable domain in full (rest from reference TRBV11-2 and TRBJ2-2): EAGVAQSPRYKIIEKRQSVAFWCNPISGHATLYWYQQILGQGPKLLIQFQNNGVVDDSQLPKDRFSAERLKGVDSTLKIQPAKLEDSAVYLCASSKGGGRSGELFFGEGSRLTVL.

This clonotype was found a few times. The rearrangement joins TRBV19 to TRBJ2-1, with 8 nucleotides matching TRBD2. Germline V lookup: CDR1 LNHDA, CDR2 SQIVND (reference sequence). J lost 4 bases, V lost 4 bases, and 9 bases had no gene match. The CDR3 is 16 amino acids. The CDR3 protein is CASSTVGGGRYNEQFF. Here the CDR3 DNA reads TGTGCCAGTAGTACCGTCGGGGGGGGCCGTTACAATGAGCAGTTCTTC.

The chain recombines TRBV20-1 with TRBJ2-7, with D unresolved. Germline assignment: CDR1 DFQATT and CDR2 SNEGSKA (reference sequence). This CDR3 comprises 13 residues. V shed 2 bases and J shed 1 base, with 9 bases lying between them. The CDR3 DNA reads TGCAGTGCTAGATTGTTCCGATCCTACGAGCAGTACTTC. Its protein product is CSARLFRSYEQYF.

J is TRBJ1-1 and V is TRBV6-2 or TRBV6-3; D unclear. CDR3 length: 14 amino acids. CDR1 and CDR2 (germline): MNHEY, SVGEGT. Trimming stripped 5 bases from V and 0 bases from J, with 10 bases between. CDR3 coding DNA: TGTGCCAGCAGTAACTGGCCCATGAACACTGAAGCTTTCTTT. Amino acid sequence: CASSNWPMNTEAFF.

This clonotype was observed a few times. V and J are TRBV3-1 and TRBJ2-7; D call uncertain. This CDR3 has 13 residues. Trimming stripped 1 base from V and 2 bases from J, with 6 bases between. CDR1 LGHDT and CDR2 YNNKEL come from the germline V gene (reference sequence). This CDR3 reads CASSQAGPYEQYF. The CDR3 DNA sequence: TGTGCCAGCAGCCAAGCCGGCCCCTACGAGCAGTACTTC.

The genes are TRBV5-4 and TRBJ1-6, with TRBD1 matching 7 bases. The CDR3 runs to 14 residues. V lost 4 bases, J lost 9 bases, and 7 bases stayed unmatched. From germline, CDR1 is SGHNT and CDR2 YYREEE (reference sequence). The CDR3 sequence is CASSATGLASPLHF. The DNA of the CDR3 is TGTGCCAGCAGCGCGACAGGGCTGGCTTCACCCCTCCACTTT.

At least ten counts were recorded for this clonotype. The chain couples TRBV27 to TRBJ2-7, with 10 bases fitting TRBD2. V was clipped by 6 bases and J by 3 bases; unmatched bases: 8. The CDR3 consists of 15 residues. CDR1 and CDR2 (germline): MNHEY, SMNVEV (reference sequence). The CDR3 spells CASRAAGGGFYEQYF. The CDR3 DNA reads as TGTGCCAGCAGAGCAGCGGGAGGGGGCTTCTACGAGCAGTACTTC.

Of note for this clonotype: The CDR3 does not close with the conserved phenylalanine or tryptophan, likely indicating a read error. V gene TRBV5-1 combines with J gene TRBJ1-6, with a possible D match to TRBD1 (6 bases). Deletions cut 4 bases from V and 10 bases from J, with 21 bases between. Germline loops: CDR1 SGHRS, CDR2 YFSETQ. The CDR3 sequence is 16 residues long. The CDR3 sequence is CASSERTGQTGSPLHS. The CDR3 DNA follows: TGCGCCAGCAGCGAGCGAACAGGACAGACCGGGTCACCCCTCCACTCT.

The chain uses TRBV10-3 and TRBJ2-1, with 10 positions matching TRBD1. Germline loops: CDR1 ENHRY, CDR2 SYGVKD. The V gene end was trimmed by 5 bases and the J gene end by 4 bases; junction bases not matched to a gene: 2. The CDR3 is 14 amino acids. CDR3 in amino acids: CAISRGQGYNEQFF. The CDR3 coding sequence is TGTGCCATCAGTAGGGGACAGGGGTACAATGAGCAGTTCTTC.

This chain links TRBV7-2 with TRBJ2-3; the D gene is possibly TRBD2 (6 bases). The CDR3 has 16 residues. CDR1 and CDR2 from the germline V gene are SGHTA and FQGNSA. Between the trimmed V and J ends, which lost 5 bases and 0 bases, there was a span of 15 bases. CDR3 nucleotides: TGTGCCAGCAGCGTGACTAGAAGCGGAAGCACAGATACGCAGTATTTT. Translation: CASSVTRSGSTDTQYF.

This clonotype occurred a few times. V and J are TRBV20-1 and TRBJ2-2; 8 bases map to TRBD2. This CDR3 region has 14 residues. Germline values: CDR1 DFQATT, CDR2 SNEGSKA (reference sequence). J lost 4 bases, V lost 3 bases, and 4 bases had no gene match. The DNA for the CDR3 is TGCAGTGCTAGCAGCGGGAGCGGCACCGGGGAGCTGTTTTTT. Amino acids: CSASSGSGTGELFF.

The chain links TRBV29-1 to TRBJ2-7; 10 bases match TRBD1. The CDR3 length is 14 residues. V lost 7 bases to trimming and J lost 4 bases; unmatched junction nucleotides: 10. CDR1 is SQVTM and CDR2 is ANQGSEA in the germline V gene. The CDR3 DNA is TGCAGCGGGATCCCGGGACAGGGGAGTTACGAGCAGTACTTC. Protein product: CSGIPGQGSYEQYF.

This clonotype was counted a few times. This chain links TRBV12-3 or TRBV12-4 with TRBJ2-2; D may be TRBD2 (6 bases). The CDR3 spans 14 residues. The V and J ends lost 6 bases and 2 bases respectively, with 10 bases between them. The CDR3 protein is CASSNGTNTGELFF. As DNA, the CDR3 is TGTGCCAGCAGCAACGGGACTAACACCGGGGAGCTGTTTTTT.

This clonotype was counted at least ten times. This chain joins TRBV7-9 and TRBJ2-1; 12 nucleotides line up with TRBD2. The CDR3 extends over 15 amino acids. Unmatched junction bases numbered 2, after V lost 5 bases and J lost 3 bases. Germline lookup yields CDR1 SEHNR and CDR2 FQNEAQ (reference sequence). The CDR3 is CASSRTSGDYNEQFF. CDR3 coding DNA: TGTGCCAGCAGCCGGACTAGCGGGGACTACAATGAGCAGTTCTTC. Combining the CDR3 with reference TRBV7-9 and TRBJ2-1 gives the whole variable domain DTGVSQNPRHKITKRGQNVTFRCDPISEHNRLYWYRQTLGQGPEFLTYFQNEAQLEKSRLLSDRFSAERPKGSFSTLEIQRTEQGDSAMYLCASSRTSGDYNEQFFGPGTRLTVL.